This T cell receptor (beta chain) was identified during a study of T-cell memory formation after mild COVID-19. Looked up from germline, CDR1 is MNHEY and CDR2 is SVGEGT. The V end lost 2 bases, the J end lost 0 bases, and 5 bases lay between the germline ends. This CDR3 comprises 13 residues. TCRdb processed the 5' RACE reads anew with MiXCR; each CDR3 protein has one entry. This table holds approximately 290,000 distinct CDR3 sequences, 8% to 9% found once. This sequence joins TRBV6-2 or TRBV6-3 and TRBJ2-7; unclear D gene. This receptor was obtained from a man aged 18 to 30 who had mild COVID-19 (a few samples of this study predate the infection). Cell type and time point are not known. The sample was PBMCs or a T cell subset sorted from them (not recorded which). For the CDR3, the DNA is TGTGCCAGCAGTTACCCCCGCTCCTACGAGCAGTACTTC. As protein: CASSYPRSYEQYF.